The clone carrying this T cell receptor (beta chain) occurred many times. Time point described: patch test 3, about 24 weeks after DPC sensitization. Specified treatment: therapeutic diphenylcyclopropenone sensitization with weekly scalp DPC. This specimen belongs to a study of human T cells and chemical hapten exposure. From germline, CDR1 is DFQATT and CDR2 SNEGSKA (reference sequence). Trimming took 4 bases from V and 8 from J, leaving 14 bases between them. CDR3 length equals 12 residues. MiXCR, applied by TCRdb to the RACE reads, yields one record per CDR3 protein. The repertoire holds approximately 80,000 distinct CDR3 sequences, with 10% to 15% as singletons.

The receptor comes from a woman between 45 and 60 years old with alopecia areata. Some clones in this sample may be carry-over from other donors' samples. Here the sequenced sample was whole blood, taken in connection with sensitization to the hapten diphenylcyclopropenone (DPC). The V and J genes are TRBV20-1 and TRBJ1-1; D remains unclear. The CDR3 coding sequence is TGCAGTGCTACCAAGACGGTGCAGGAAGCTTTCTTT. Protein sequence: CSATKTVQEAFF.